This entry lists 31 T cell receptor beta chains sequenced from one sample in a study of blood T cell repertoires in COVID-19. Using immunoSEQ multiplex PCR, the repertoire was profiled, and TCRdb retains in-frame clones only, with some absent. The table has 250,000 or so clones, around 84% seen once. The sample was peripheral blood. The receptors shown here come from a woman between 70 and 85 years old with active or convalescent COVID-19.

The chain employs TRBV5-1 and TRBJ1-1, with a tentative D call TRBD1 (5 bases). Germline-derived CDR1 and CDR2 are SGHRS and YFSETQ. The germline V and J ends were trimmed by 4 bases and 1 base, with 17 bases remaining between them. This CDR3 spans 16 amino acids. CDR3 protein: CASSPTDRTSNTEAFF. DNA of the CDR3: TGCGCCAGCAGCCCTACAGATCGGACATCGAACACTGAAGCTTTCTTT.

This clone appeared a single time. The CDR3 reads CASSSNLGPGGGTDTQYF. Here the CDR3 DNA reads TGTGCCAGCAGCTCCAACCTCGGACCGGGGGGCGGAACAGATACGCAGTATTTT. This chain joins TRBV11-2 and TRBJ2-3, with D maybe TRBD2 (7 bases). Germline-derived CDR1 and CDR2 are SGHAT and FQNNGV. V was clipped by 4 bases and J by 3 bases, with 23 bases between them. The CDR3 covers 18 residues.

The chain joins TRBV5-1 to TRBJ2-7; perhaps TRBD2 as D (6 bases). Trimming cost V 1 base and J 3 bases, with 11 bases left between them. From germline, CDR1 is SGHRS and CDR2 YFSETQ. The CDR3 consists of 14 residues. The CDR3 DNA sequence: TGCGCCAGCAGCTTGTCGGGGGTAATCTACGAGCAGTACTTC. Its protein is CASSLSGVIYEQYF.

The J gene is TRBJ1-5, the V gene TRBV6-5; D not certain. Germline CDR1 and CDR2: MNHEY and SVGAGI. This CDR3 has 12 residues. V was shortened by 8 bases and J by 2 bases, with 7 bases between the two germline ends. The CDR3 loop reads CASGPGNQPQHF. The CDR3 DNA is TGTGCCAGCGGTCCAGGCAATCAGCCCCAGCATTTT.

This rearrangement joins TRBV3-1 (or the pseudogene TRBV3-2) to TRBJ2-1; D is ambiguous. The CDR3 runs 19 residues. Germline V gene lookup returns CDR1 LGHDT and CDR2 YNNKEL (reference sequence). Deletions cut 2 bases from V and 8 bases from J, with 28 bases between. DNA of the CDR3: TGTGCCAGCAGCCAATCCACGCCGGGTTCCAACCCCAGCACACATGAGCAGTTCTTC. It yields the protein CASSQSTPGSNPSTHEQFF.

The rearrangement uses TRBV6-2 or TRBV6-3 and TRBJ2-1, with D possibly matching TRBD1 (5 bases). V was shortened by 5 bases and J by 10 bases, with 9 bases between the two germline ends. CDR3 length: 11 amino acids. Germline CDR1 reads MNHEY; CDR2 reads SVGEGT. The CDR3 here is CASSTTGEQFF. In DNA, the CDR3 is TGTGCCAGCAGTACTACAGGAGAGCAGTTCTTC.

This chain links TRBV18 with TRBJ1-5; D may be TRBD1 (5 bases). V shed 3 bases and J shed 2 bases, with 17 bases lying between them. The germline V gene encodes CDR1 KGHSH and CDR2 LQKENI. The CDR3 totals 17 residues. CDR3 protein: CASSPPEGELGNQPQHF. Here the CDR3 DNA reads TGTGCCAGCTCACCCCCGGAAGGGGAATTGGGCAATCAGCCCCAGCATTTT.

J is TRBJ2-3 and V is TRBV5-1; TRBD2 might be the D (5 bases). The length of the CDR3 is 16 residues. Per the germline V gene, CDR1 is SGHRS and CDR2 is YFSETQ. V was clipped by 1 base and J by 2 bases, with 14 bases between them. CDR3 nucleotides: TGCGCCAGCAGCTTGAAAGGCGAGCGGTACACAGATACGCAGTATTTT. This codes for CASSLKGERYTDTQYF.

This clone has only a few counts. This sequence joins TRBV29-1 and TRBJ1-2, with D uncertain. The CDR3 covers 12 residues. CDR1 is SQVTM and CDR2 is ANQGSEA in the germline V gene. The V end was cut by 4 bases, the J end by 4 bases, with 10 bases between. CDR3 residues: CSVGTGSYGYTF. The CDR3, as DNA: TGCAGCGTTGGGACGGGATCCTATGGCTACACCTTC.

The chain carries TRBV19 and TRBJ2-5, with D possibly matching TRBD1 (6 bases). Per germline, CDR1 LNHDA and CDR2 SQIVND (reference sequence). Trimming removed 6 bases at V and 5 bases at J, with 16 bases between. The CDR3 consists of 14 residues. The CDR3 reads CASSQTTGRETQYF. CDR3 bases: TGTGCCAGTAGCCAAACGACAGGAAGGGAGACCCAGTACTTC.

This clone turned up a few times. The chain couples TRBV10-3 to TRBJ2-7, with 8 nucleotides matching TRBD1. V trimming: 8 bases; J trimming: 2 bases; junction bases outside the gene matches: 5. The germline V gene encodes CDR1 ENHRY and CDR2 SYGVKD. There are 13 residues in the CDR3. In nucleotides, the CDR3 is TGTGCCATCGGGACAGGAGACACCTACGAGCAGTACTTC. It yields the protein CAIGTGDTYEQYF.

The V and J genes are TRBV7-9 and TRBJ2-7; no reliable D call. This CDR3 has 13 residues. Germline V CDR1 and CDR2: SEHNR, FQNEAQ (reference sequence). The V end lost 7 bases, the J end lost 4 bases, and 14 bases lay between the germline ends. CDR3 loop: CASTLGNEYEQYF. The CDR3 nucleotides are TGTGCCAGCACCCTAGGCAATGAATACGAGCAGTACTTC. Looking up the rest from reference TRBV7-9 and TRBJ2-7 gives the full variable domain: DTGVSQNPRHKITKRGQNVTFRCDPISEHNRLYWYRQTLGQGPEFLTYFQNEAQLEKSRLLSDRFSAERPKGSFSTLEIQRTEQGDSAMYLCASTLGNEYEQYFGPGTRLTVT.

The chain carries TRBV2 and TRBJ1-4; perhaps TRBD1 as D (5 bases). CDR3 size: 13 residues. Trimming pared 6 bases from V and 7 bases from J, leaving 12 bases between. Germline V gene lookup returns CDR1 SNHLY and CDR2 FYNNEI. As DNA, the CDR3 is TGTGCCAGCAGAGGGGAAGTTGGTGAAAAACTGTTTTTT. This encodes CASRGEVGEKLFF.

The chain combines TRBV19 with TRBJ1-2, with TRBD1 matching over 12 bases. CDR3 length: 16 residues. After removal of 11 bases from V and 5 bases from J, the junction contained 15 bases not matched to a gene. CDR1 LNHDA and CDR2 SQIVND come from the germline V gene (reference sequence). CDR3 DNA sequence: TGTGCCTCGAATGCTGGGGGACAGGGGGCGGATTATGGCTACACCTTC. Protein sequence: CASNAGGQGADYGYTF.

This sequence joins TRBV3-1 (or the pseudogene TRBV3-2) and TRBJ1-3, with D hard to call. Trimming removed 4 bases from V and 5 bases from J, with 12 bases in between. Germline V gene sequence: CDR1 LGHDT, CDR2 YNNKEL (reference sequence). The CDR3 totals 14 residues. CDR3: CASSLRLQRNTIYF. CDR3 DNA: TGTGCCAGCAGCCTCAGGCTCCAGAGAAACACCATATATTTT.

The gene calls are TRBV5-1 and TRBJ1-2; unclear D gene. This CDR3 comprises 13 residues. Germline V lookup: CDR1 SGHRS, CDR2 YFSETQ. V was shortened by 5 bases and J by 0 bases, with 8 bases between the two germline ends. CDR3 in DNA: TGCGCCAGCAGAACGGGATCTAACTATGGCTACACCTTC. Residues: CASRTGSNYGYTF.

This chain uses TRBV7-2 with TRBJ1-6; D is ambiguous. The CDR3 contains 15 residues. Germline V gene data show CDR1 as SGHTA and CDR2 as FQGNSA. V lost 1 base, J lost 4 bases, and 8 bases lay in between. The DNA for the CDR3 is TGTGCCAGCAGCTTAGTACGGGAGTATAATTCACCCCTCCACTTT. Amino acid sequence: CASSLVREYNSPLHF.

The chain links TRBV6-2 or TRBV6-3 to TRBJ2-7; possible D gene TRBD1, 6 bases. Germline V gene data show CDR1 as MNHEY and CDR2 as SVGEGT. Trimming took off 6 bases at V and 2 bases at J, with 11 bases between the two ends. The CDR3 sequence is 13 residues long. The CDR3 DNA sequence: TGTGCCAGCAGCAGACAGGTCACCTACGAGCAGTACTTC. Translation: CASSRQVTYEQYF.

The chain employs TRBV7-9 and TRBJ1-4; perhaps TRBD1 as D (5 bases). The CDR3 totals 14 residues. The germline V and J ends were trimmed by 8 bases and 4 bases, with 14 bases remaining between them. Germline values: CDR1 SEHNR, CDR2 FQNEAQ (reference sequence). Here the CDR3 DNA reads TGTGCCAGCTCCCAAGGGGACTATAATGAAAAACTGTTTTTT. Translating it yields CASSQGDYNEKLFF.

This chain uses TRBV27 with TRBJ1-2; D is possibly TRBD1 (5 bases). Germline V gene lookup returns CDR1 MNHEY and CDR2 SMNVEV (reference sequence). This CDR3 is 15 amino acids long. V dropped 6 bases and J dropped 0 bases, with 14 bases sitting between them. Here the CDR3 reads CASSSPQQANYGYTF. For the CDR3, the DNA is TGTGCCAGCAGCTCGCCTCAACAGGCTAACTATGGCTACACCTTC.

The chain has TRBV19 and TRBJ1-5; 8 bases fit TRBD1. The V and J ends lost 4 bases and 7 bases, in that order; junction bases with no gene match: 6. This CDR3 has 14 amino acids. CDR1 is LNHDA, CDR2 SQIVND, per germline (reference sequence). As DNA, the CDR3 is TGTGCCAGTAGTACGGACAGGGCGAGGCAGCCCCAGCATTTT. Translating gives CASSTDRARQPQHF.

The V gene is TRBV18, the J gene TRBJ2-5, with D maybe TRBD1 (6 bases). Germline V CDR1 and CDR2: KGHSH, LQKENI. Trimming cost V 1 base and J 5 bases, with 17 bases left between them. This CDR3 region has 16 residues. Here the CDR3 reads CASSPLASQGIETQYF. In DNA form, the CDR3 reads TGTGCCAGCTCACCACTGGCTTCACAGGGTATTGAGACCCAGTACTTC.

The chain is built from TRBV29-1 and TRBJ2-1; tentatively, D is TRBD1 (6 bases). Trimming took 7 bases from V and 9 from J, leaving 16 bases between them. There are 12 residues in the CDR3. In germline, CDR1 is SQVTM, CDR2 ANQGSEA. The CDR3 bases are TGCAGCGCCCTATCAACAGGGACTGAGCAGTTCTTC. As protein: CSALSTGTEQFF.

The chain carries TRBV5-6 and TRBJ2-6, with a weak D call TRBD1 (6 bases). V was cut by 0 bases and J by 2 bases, with 6 bases left in between. The length of the CDR3 is 15 residues. Per germline, CDR1 SGHDT and CDR2 YYEEEE. The CDR3 reads CASSLGGPGANVLTF. The CDR3 nucleotides are TGTGCCAGCAGCTTGGGGGGGCCTGGGGCCAACGTCCTGACTTTC. Full variable domain (remainder filled in from reference TRBV5-6 and TRBJ2-6): DAGVTQSPTHLIKTRGQQVTLRCSPKSGHDTVSWYQQALGQGPQFIFQYYEEEERQRGNFPDRFSGHQFPNYSSELNVNALLLGDSALYLCASSLGGPGANVLTFGAGSRLTVL.

This chain uses TRBV19 with TRBJ2-2; 13 bases map to TRBD2. Germline V lookup: CDR1 LNHDA, CDR2 SQIVND (reference sequence). V lost 3 bases to trimming and J lost 6 bases; unmatched junction nucleotides: 4. The CDR3 loop spans 16 amino acids. In DNA form, the CDR3 reads TGTGCCAGTAGTATGAGGACTAGCGGGGGTTCCGGGGAGCTGTTTTTT. It yields the protein CASSMRTSGGSGELFF.

About this clone itself: Additional DNA sequences in this sample encode the identical CDR3. The chain is built from TRBV18 and TRBJ1-5; TRBD1 agrees at 9 bases. The CDR3 has 14 residues. Germline V gives CDR1 KGHSH, CDR2 LQKENI. V trimming: 6 bases; J trimming: 4 bases; junction bases outside the gene matches: 4. CDR3 protein: CASSQGQGNQPQHF. The CDR3 coding sequence is TGTGCCAGCTCCCAAGGACAGGGGAATCAGCCCCAGCATTTT.

J is TRBJ1-2 and V is TRBV10-3; a weak D match, TRBD1 (5 bases). This CDR3 has 14 amino acids. Germline-derived CDR1 and CDR2 are ENHRY and SYGVKD. Trimming shortened V by 10 bases and J by 4 bases, and 19 bases separated the two germline ends. The CDR3 loop is CATGPQGAGYGYTF. The CDR3 DNA reads TGTGCCACAGGACCACAAGGGGCTGGCTATGGCTACACCTTC.

The J gene is TRBJ1-3, the V gene TRBV19, with a possible D match to TRBD1 (6 bases). Per the germline V gene, CDR1 is LNHDA and CDR2 is SQIVND (reference sequence). The CDR3 is 15 amino acids. V lost 0 bases and J 1 base, leaving 7 bases between the germline ends. CDR3 sequence (DNA): TGTGCCAGTAGTATAGATCAGGGGTCTGGAAACACCATATATTTT. It codes for CASSIDQGSGNTIYF.

This clone was seen just once. This chain connects TRBV7-2 to TRBJ1-3, with D unresolved. The ends were cut back, 3 bases at V and 4 bases at J, with 7 bases in the middle. The CDR3 extends over 13 amino acids. The germline V gene encodes CDR1 SGHTA and CDR2 FQGNSA. This chain's CDR3 is CASSLFRGNTIYF. CDR3 sequence (DNA): TGTGCCAGCAGCTTGTTTAGAGGAAACACCATATATTTT.

The chain uses TRBV5-4 and TRBJ2-7; D is unresolved. This CDR3 region has 14 residues. V gave up 0 bases and J gave up 4 bases, with 11 bases separating them. Germline loops: CDR1 SGHNT, CDR2 YYREEE (reference sequence). The CDR3 is CASSLAGDLYEQYF. The CDR3 DNA follows: TGTGCCAGCAGCTTGGCGGGTGATCTGTACGAGCAGTACTTC.

The chain combines TRBV6-2 or TRBV6-3 with TRBJ2-2; D may be TRBD2 (6 bases). The CDR3 sequence is 15 residues long. The germline gives CDR1 MNHEY, CDR2 SVGEGT. The V gene lost 2 bases and the J gene lost 3 bases, with 10 bases spanning the gap. The CDR3 DNA is TGTGCCAGCAGTTACCAGGGACTTTACACCGGGGAGCTGTTTTTT. This sequence encodes CASSYQGLYTGELFF.